A selection of T cell receptor beta chains follows, all from one sample in a study of T cells in Graves' hyperthyroidism and ophthalmopathy. TCRdb itself ran the multiplex PCR reads through MiXCR, one entry per CDR3 protein. The sample yields approximately 570,000 distinct CDR3 sequences, 15% to 20% seen once. The specimen was blood. These receptors were taken from a man between 35 and 55 years old with Graves' ophthalmopathy. Each CDR3 is given with its conserved first and last residue. A D gene is named only where the DNA matches it firmly. Clone size is given for some rows only: seen once, a few or many times, or a class if the clone is expanded.

d_call	clone_size	v_call	j_call	cdr3_aa	cdr3_nt
TRBD1	few	TRBV9	TRBJ1-1	CASSVGVQGATEAFF	TGTGCCAGCAGCGTAGGGGTTCAGGGGGCCACTGAAGCTTTCTTT
TRBD2	few	TRBV20-1	TRBJ2-2	CSASISGRANTGELFF	TGCAGTGCTAGCATCAGCGGGAGGGCGAACACCGGGGAGCTGTTTTTT
TRBD1	.	TRBV20-1	TRBJ1-3	CSANDRDSGNTIYF	TGCAGTGCTAATGACAGGGACTCTGGAAACACCATATATTTT
.	many	TRBV11-2	TRBJ2-7	CASSLEYGVCEQYF	TGTGCCAGCAGCTTAGAATACGGGGTCTGCGAGCAGTACTTC
TRBD2	.	TRBV7-9	TRBJ2-5	CASSPEGLLAGEETQYF	TGTGCCAGCAGCCCCGAGGGCCTGCTAGCGGGAGAAGAGACCCAGTACTTC
TRBD2	.	TRBV7-2	TRBJ2-2	CASRTGTSGRHTGELFF	TGTGCCAGCAGAACCGGGACTAGCGGGAGGCACACCGGGGAGCTGTTTTTT
TRBD2	.	TRBV6-2/TRBV6-3	TRBJ2-1	CASSYLGQGRTSGAYNEQFF	TGTGCCAGCAGTTACTTGGGTCAGGGGCGGACTAGCGGGGCTTACAATGAGCAGTTCTTC
.	once	TRBV6-1	TRBJ1-1	CANSGELGASTEAFF	TGTGCCAACAGTGGGGAATTGGGGGCTAGCACTGAAGCTTTCTTT
.	.	TRBV20-1	TRBJ1-1	CSATRGGFTEAFF	TGCAGTGCTACTCGGGGAGGTTTCACTGAAGCTTTCTTT
.	many	TRBV18	TRBJ2-7	CASSRDAYEQYF	TGTGCCAGCTCTCGGGACGCCTACGAGCAGTACTTC
TRBD1	.	TRBV30	TRBJ2-3	CAWSVIRGRYRLGTDTQYF	TGTGCCTGGAGTGTAATCAGGGGGCGGTATCGTTTGGGCACAGATACGCAGTATTTT
.	.	TRBV7-9	TRBJ2-7	CASRRAGGGEGEQYF	TGTGCCAGCAGACGAGCAGGGGGCGGGGAGGGCGAGCAGTACTTC
TRBD2	many	TRBV7-9	TRBJ2-7	CASSLVSGRLYEQYF	TGTGCCAGCAGCTTAGTTAGCGGGAGACTCTACGAGCAGTACTTC
.	many	TRBV6-5	TRBJ2-1	CASSYLRGGAYNEQFF	TGTGCCAGCAGTTACCTTAGGGGGGGCGCCTACAATGAGCAGTTCTTC
.	many	TRBV12-3/TRBV12-4	TRBJ2-7	CASSFQGAEQYF	TGTGCCAGCAGTTTTCAGGGTGCCGAGCAGTACTTC
.	.	TRBV15	TRBJ1-1	CATRNRVGEAFF	TGTGCCACCAGAAACAGGGTTGGGGAAGCTTTCTTT
.	.	TRBV5-1	TRBJ2-2	CASSKQAVNTGELFF	TGCGCCAGCAGTAAACAGGCCGTGAACACCGGGGAGCTGTTTTTT
.	many	TRBV6-5	TRBJ1-1	CASSYEGHTEAFF	TGTGCCAGCAGTTACGAGGGGCACACTGAAGCTTTCTTT
TRBD1	many	TRBV6-1	TRBJ2-1	CASSEGTGVGEQFF	TGTGCCAGCAGTGAAGGGACAGGGGTGGGTGAGCAGTTCTTC
TRBD1	many	TRBV18	TRBJ1-1	CASSPYRGGNTEAFF	TGTGCCAGCTCACCCTACAGGGGAGGGAACACTGAAGCTTTCTTT
TRBD2	.	TRBV11-2	TRBJ2-2	CASSATSAGELFF	TGTGCCAGCAGCGCGACTAGCGCCGGGGAGCTGTTTTTT
TRBD2	.	TRBV5-1	TRBJ2-3	CASSPTPWGGETDQPSTDTQYF	TGCGCCAGCAGCCCGACCCCATGGGGGGGAGAGACCGATCAGCCTAGCACAGATACGCAGTATTTT
TRBD2	.	TRBV6-2/TRBV6-3	TRBJ2-5	CASSYAAGVETQYF	TGTGCCAGCAGTTACGCAGCGGGAGTAGAGACCCAGTACTTC
TRBD1	few	TRBV30	TRBJ2-7	CAWQGWDREKHKSRQYF	TGTGCCTGGCAGGGGTGGGACAGGGAAAAACATAAGAGTCGGCAGTACTTC
TRBD2	.	TRBV5-6	TRBJ2-1	CASSLPRGLHNNEQFF	TGTGCCAGCAGCTTGCCCCGGGGACTACATAACAATGAGCAGTTCTTC
TRBD2	.	TRBV19	TRBJ2-3	CASSATSAESDTQYF	TGTGCCAGTAGTGCTACTAGCGCAGAGAGCGATACGCAGTATTTT
.	few	TRBV5-1	TRBJ1-2	CASSSSLGGDGYTF	TGCGCCAGCAGCTCAAGCTTGGGGGGGGATGGCTACACCTTC
.	.	TRBV30	TRBJ2-3	CAWSPGADTQYF	TGTGCCTGGAGTCCTGGCGCAGATACGCAGTATTTT
TRBD1	few	TRBV5-1	TRBJ2-2	CASSLKTGPTGELFF	TGCGCCAGCAGCTTAAAGACAGGGCCCACCGGGGAGCTGTTTTTT
.	.	TRBV20-1	TRBJ2-5	CSAIGRQETQYF	TGCAGTGCTATAGGGAGACAAGAGACCCAGTACTTC
TRBD1	.	TRBV7-9	TRBJ2-3	CASIPGQGSDTQYF	TGTGCCAGCATCCCGGGACAGGGATCAGATACGCAGTATTTT